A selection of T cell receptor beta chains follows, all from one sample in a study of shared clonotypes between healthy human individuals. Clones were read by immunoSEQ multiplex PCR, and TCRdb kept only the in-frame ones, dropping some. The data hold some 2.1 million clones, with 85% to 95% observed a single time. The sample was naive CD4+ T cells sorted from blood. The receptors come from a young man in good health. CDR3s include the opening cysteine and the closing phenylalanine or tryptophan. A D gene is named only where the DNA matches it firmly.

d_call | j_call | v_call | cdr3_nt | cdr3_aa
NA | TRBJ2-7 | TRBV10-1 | TGCGCCAGCAGTGAGTCTGGGGCCTCCTACGAGCAGTACTTC | CASSESGASYEQYF
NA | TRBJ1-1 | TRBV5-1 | TGCGCCAGCAGCCCGGGACAAGGCCCTGAAGCTTTCTTT | CASSPGQGPEAFF
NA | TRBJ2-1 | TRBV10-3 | TGTGCCATCAGTGAGGGATATACAATGGGGGATGAGCAGTTCTTC | CAISEGYTMGDEQFF
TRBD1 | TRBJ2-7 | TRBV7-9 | TGTGCCAGCAGCCCCGGGACAGGACCCTACGAGCAGTACTTC | CASSPGTGPYEQYF
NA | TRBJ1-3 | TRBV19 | TGTGCCAGTAGTATCTATCCTGGAAACACCATATATTTT | CASSIYPGNTIYF
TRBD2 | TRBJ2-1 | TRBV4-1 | TGCGCCAGCAGCCTTAGCGGGAGCTCCTACAATGAGCAGTTCTTC | CASSLSGSSYNEQFF
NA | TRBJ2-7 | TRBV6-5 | TGTGCCAGCACCCCGGGAGGGGGCCCCTACGAGCAGTACTTC | CASTPGGGPYEQYF
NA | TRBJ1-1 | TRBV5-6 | TGTGCCAGCAGCTTGTCGGGGGAAGCTTTCTTT | CASSLSGEAFF
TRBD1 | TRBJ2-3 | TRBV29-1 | TGCAGCGTTCAAACAATTCCCGGGACAGGCTACACAGATACGCAGTATTTT | CSVQTIPGTGYTDTQYF
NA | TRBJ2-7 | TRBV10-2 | TGCGCCAGCAGTGCTGGAAACTACGAGCAGTACTTC | CASSAGNYEQYF